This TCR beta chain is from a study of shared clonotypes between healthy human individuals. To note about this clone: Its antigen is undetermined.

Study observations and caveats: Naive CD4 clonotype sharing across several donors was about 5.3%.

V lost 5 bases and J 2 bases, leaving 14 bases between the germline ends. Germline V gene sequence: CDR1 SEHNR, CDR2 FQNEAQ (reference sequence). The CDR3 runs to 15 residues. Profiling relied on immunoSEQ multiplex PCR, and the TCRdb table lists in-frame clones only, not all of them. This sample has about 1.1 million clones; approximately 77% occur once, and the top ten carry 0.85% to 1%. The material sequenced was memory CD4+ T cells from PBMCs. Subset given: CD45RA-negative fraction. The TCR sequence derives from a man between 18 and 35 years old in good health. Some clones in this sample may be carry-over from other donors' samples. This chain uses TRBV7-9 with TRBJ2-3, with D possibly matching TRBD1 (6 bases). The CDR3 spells CASSLRDTNTDTQYF. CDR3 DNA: TGTGCCAGCAGCCTCCGGGACACAAACACAGATACGCAGTATTTT.